One TCR beta chain is described in this entry. Its antigen is currently not known. No base qualities exist here, and no much larger clone lies one base off it. The immunoSEQ Assay, a bias-controlled multiplex PCR, was used to amplify TCRbeta CDR3 regions from genomic DNA. The authors' analysis ran thus. The number of nucleated cells in each sample was estimated from the amplification of reference gene primers within the assay. Sequence reads were collapsed and filtered to measure the absolute abundance of every unique TCRbeta CDR3 rearrangement. Productive Simpson clonality was computed per sample as the square root of Simpson's diversity index over productive rearrangements. The clones in this table, taken by TCRdb from immuneACCESS, are in-frame only. Not every clone is retained; where verified, under half of the shortfall comes from an unresolved V gene, and the cause of the rest is unknown. V and J calls and clone size are those listed in that table; D and trimming were worked out from the DNA. The sample has under 150,000 clones on record, approximately 82% of them singletons. The leading ten clones occupy roughly 7.1% of the sample.

Whole blood was collected in K2EDTA tubes by collaborating institutions according to the institutions' own protocols. Collaborator samples were shipped for TCRbeta analysis as frozen whole blood, isolated PBMCs, or DNA extracted from either sample type. The source of the sample is a study of blood T cell repertoires in COVID-19 (TCRdb year 2020). About the study as a whole: Samples from collaborators originated in the United States, Italy and Spain and spanned both the acute and convalescent phases of COVID-19. The prospective study material was composed of cDNA or gDNA derived from T cells, B-cell-depleted T cells, or PBMCs. Subjects who had been exposed to COVID-19, were actively infected with it, or had recovered from it provided the deeply sampled blood TCRbeta repertoires that made up the dataset. The repertoires were made available in a free public database intended to serve as a resource for research on the immune response to SARS-CoV-2. Samples came from the ongoing ImmuneRACE study (first 160 participants) plus 1,254 subjects from 6 global collaborators. A de-identified subject ID, COVID-19 status, age in years and sex were almost always included in the sample metadata. HLA class I and class II types, where available, came from metadata supplied by the sample provider rather than from assay-based typing.

On the study overall, not on this receptor specifically: How much clinical and demographic metadata was included differed by source and by participant, and the metadata was provided uncurated.

The CDR3 has 14 amino acids, counting the end cysteine and phenylalanine. The retained sequence is limited to the CDR3, 42 bases, with the frame set at the first base. CDR1 and CDR2 were assigned from the germline V gene as SGHTA and FQGNSA. V is pared back by 3 bases and J by 5 bases, with 13 bases lying between the germline termini. Recombination joined TRBV7-2 with TRBJ2-5; a tentative D call is TRBD1 (5 bases match). This TCR came from a man aged 65 to 85 with active or convalescent COVID-19. Sequencing was done on a sample of peripheral blood. Here is the DNA: TGTGCCAGCAGCTTGAGCAGGGTAGGGGAGACCCAGTACTTC. Translation gives CASSLSRVGETQYF.